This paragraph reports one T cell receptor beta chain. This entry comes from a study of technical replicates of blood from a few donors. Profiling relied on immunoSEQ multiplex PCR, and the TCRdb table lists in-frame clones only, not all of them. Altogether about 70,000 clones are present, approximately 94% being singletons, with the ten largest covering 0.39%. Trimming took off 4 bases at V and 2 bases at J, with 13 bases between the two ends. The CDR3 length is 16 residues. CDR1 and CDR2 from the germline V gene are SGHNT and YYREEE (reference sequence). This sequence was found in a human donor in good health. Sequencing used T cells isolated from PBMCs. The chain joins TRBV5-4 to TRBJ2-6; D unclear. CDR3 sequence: CASSPQAITGANVLTF. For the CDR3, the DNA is TGTGCCAGCAGCCCACAAGCGATCACTGGGGCCAACGTCCTGACTTTC.